Listed below are T cell receptor beta chains from one sample, sequenced in a study of blood T cell repertoires in COVID-19. TCRdb's copy holds only in-frame clones and misses some; the assay was immunoSEQ multiplex PCR. In the table there are some 45,000 clones, about 86% of which are singletons. Source material: peripheral blood. These TCRs come from a man aged 70-80 years with acute or convalescent COVID-19. Both conserved end residues are part of each CDR3. The D gene is left open where the match is weak. Clone size appears in some rows only: once, few, many, or a class for an expanded clone.

abundance	j_gene	d_gene	v_gene	CDR3aa	CDR3nt
NA	TRBJ1-5	NA	TRBV18	CASSSGPESYSNQPQHF	TGTGCCAGCTCATCCGGTCCGGAGTCCTATAGCAATCAGCCCCAGCATTTT
NA	TRBJ2-7	NA	TRBV7-2	CASSPDGAGASTLSYEQYF	TGTGCCAGCAGCCCCGACGGTGCGGGGGCCTCTACCCTATCCTACGAGCAGTACTTC
NA	TRBJ2-3	NA	TRBV9	CASSVGGRGPDTQYF	TGTGCCAGCAGCGTAGGGGGCAGGGGTCCAGATACGCAGTATTTT
few	TRBJ1-2	NA	TRBV28	CASSRGDYGYTF	TGTGCCAGCAGCAGGGGAGACTATGGCTACACCTTC
few	TRBJ2-2	TRBD2	TRBV5-1	CASSSTSEAGELFF	TGCGCCAGCAGCTCGACTAGCGAGGCCGGGGAGCTGTTTTTT
NA	TRBJ2-5	TRBD2	TRBV11-2	CASSLAGVRETQYF	TGTGCCAGCAGCTTGGCGGGAGTTAGGGAGACCCAGTACTTC
NA	TRBJ2-1	NA	TRBV9	CASSPPGSYYNEQFF	TGTGCCAGCTCCCCCCCGGGGTCTTATTACAATGAGCAGTTCTTC
NA	TRBJ2-1	TRBD2	TRBV7-2	CASSLMGLADYNEQFF	TGTGCCAGCAGTTTAATGGGACTAGCGGACTACAATGAGCAGTTCTTC
NA	TRBJ2-5	NA	TRBV4-2	CASSQGTRGTETQYF	TGTGCCAGCAGCCAAGGAACAAGGGGCACGGAGACCCAGTACTTC
NA	TRBJ2-7	NA	TRBV9	CASSSTGGVGGREQYF	TGTGCCAGCAGCTCCACAGGAGGGGTGGGAGGAAGAGAGCAGTACTTC
NA	TRBJ2-7	NA	TRBV30	CAWSRSVAGEQYF	TGTGCCTGGAGTAGGTCCGTCGCGGGAGAGCAGTACTTC
NA	TRBJ2-3	TRBD1	TRBV5-5	CASSLRQGVTDTQYF	TGTGCCAGCAGCTTACGACAGGGGGTCACAGATACGCAGTATTTT
NA	TRBJ1-4	NA	TRBV6-2/TRBV6-3	CATSPDIGTNEKLFF	TGTGCCACGAGCCCGGACATAGGAACTAATGAAAAACTGTTTTTT
NA	TRBJ2-7	NA	TRBV19	CASSVGVSRGGEQYF	TGTGCCAGTAGTGTCGGAGTGTCCAGGGGCGGCGAGCAGTACTTC
NA	TRBJ1-2	TRBD1	TRBV9	CASSTPGGAGYTF	TGTGCCAGCAGCACGCCAGGGGGCGCTGGCTACACCTTC
NA	TRBJ2-3	TRBD2	TRBV19	CASSMMGGRTFADTQYF	TGTGCCAGTAGTATGATGGGCGGGAGAACATTTGCGGATACGCAGTATTTT
NA	TRBJ1-2	TRBD1	TRBV9	CASSALTGIDPLTSYTF	TGTGCCAGCAGCGCATTGACAGGGATTGATCCCCTAACAAGCTACACCTTC
NA	TRBJ2-2	NA	TRBV5-4	CASSLVGIGELFF	TGTGCCAGCAGCTTGGTGGGCATCGGGGAGCTGTTTTTT
NA	TRBJ2-2	NA	TRBV4-3	CASSQGTGLHTGELFF	TGCGCCAGCAGCCAAGGGACGGGACTTCACACCGGGGAGCTGTTTTTT
NA	TRBJ2-3	TRBD2	TRBV3-1/TRBV3-2	CASSHSRRASGGTDTQYF	TGTGCCAGCAGCCATTCAAGAAGGGCTAGCGGGGGCACAGATACGCAGTATTTT
NA	TRBJ1-4	NA	TRBV19	CASRRRVRAEKLFF	TGTGCCAGTAGGAGGCGGGTAAGGGCTGAAAAACTGTTTTTT
NA	TRBJ1-6	NA	TRBV5-4	CASSLRQKNSPLHF	TGTGCCAGCAGCTTGAGACAGAAAAATTCACCCCTCCACTTT
NA	TRBJ2-7	NA	TRBV3-1/TRBV3-2	CASSSQGSNEQYF	TGTGCCAGCAGCTCACAGGGTTCGAACGAGCAGTACTTC
NA	TRBJ2-1	TRBD2	TRBV10-2	CACLGLAVNEQFF	TGCGCCTGCCTAGGACTAGCGGTTAATGAGCAGTTCTTC
NA	TRBJ1-1	NA	TRBV18	CASSPQEGGIMNTEAFF	TGTGCCAGCTCCCCACAGGAAGGGGGAATTATGAACACTGAAGCTTTCTTT
NA	TRBJ2-1	TRBD1	TRBV12-5	CASARDSNNEQFF	TGTGCTAGTGCCCGGGACAGCAACAATGAGCAGTTCTTC
NA	TRBJ1-3	NA	TRBV19	CASTGFTGNTIYF	TGTGCCAGTACGGGGTTCACTGGAAACACCATATATTTT
NA	TRBJ2-7	NA	TRBV5-5	CASSLVVTAPTYEQYF	TGTGCCAGCAGCTTGGTCGTGACAGCCCCAACCTACGAGCAGTACTTC
NA	TRBJ1-1	NA	TRBV6-4	CASSEQQGNTEAFF	TGTGCCAGCAGTGAGCAACAGGGGAACACTGAAGCTTTCTTT
NA	TRBJ2-7	TRBD2	TRBV28	CASSLFSGSRNEQYF	TGTGCCAGCAGTTTATTTAGCGGGAGTAGAAACGAGCAGTACTTC
once	TRBJ2-2	NA	TRBV12-5	CASGLWSGLNTGELFF	TGTGCTAGTGGTTTGTGGTCGGGGTTGAACACCGGGGAGCTGTTTTTT
NA	TRBJ2-7	NA	TRBV5-1	CASSLDPRADEQYF	TGCGCCAGCAGCTTGGATCCCAGGGCGGACGAGCAGTACTTC
NA	TRBJ1-1	NA	TRBV7-2	CASSQDTNTEAFF	TGTGCCAGCAGCCAAGACACGAACACTGAAGCTTTCTTT
NA	TRBJ1-1	TRBD1	TRBV20-1	CSASHGQGYTEAFF	TGCAGTGCTAGTCACGGACAGGGATACACTGAAGCTTTCTTT
NA	TRBJ2-1	TRBD1	TRBV9	CASSVSGQGVDEQFF	TGTGCCAGCAGCGTTTCAGGACAGGGAGTGGATGAGCAGTTCTTC
NA	TRBJ1-5	NA	TRBV2	CASTSQVDQPQHF	TGTGCCAGCACCTCCCAGGTTGATCAGCCCCAGCATTTT
once	TRBJ1-6	NA	TRBV5-4	CASSAGTTHNSPLHF	TGTGCCAGCAGCGCAGGGACAACACATAATTCACCCCTCCACTTT
NA	TRBJ1-2	NA	TRBV5-1	CASSNPFQLYGYTF	TGCGCCAGCAGCAACCCCTTCCAACTCTATGGCTACACCTTC
NA	TRBJ1-6	NA	TRBV12-3/TRBV12-4	CASSFQFGSPLHF	TGTGCCAGCAGTTTCCAGTTCGGGTCACCCCTCCACTTT
NA	TRBJ1-2	NA	TRBV6-1	CASSEEGILYGYTF	TGTGCCAGCAGTGAAGAGGGGATTCTCTATGGCTACACCTTC
NA	TRBJ1-1	NA	TRBV27	CASALRGLNTEAFF	TGTGCCAGCGCTCTAAGGGGGTTGAACACTGAAGCTTTCTTT
NA	TRBJ1-5	TRBD1	TRBV28	CASREDRGLRTNQPQHF	TGTGCCAGCAGGGAAGACAGGGGGCTAAGGACCAATCAGCCCCAGCATTTT
NA	TRBJ2-2	TRBD1	TRBV7-9	CASSLVQDRVPTGELFF	TGTGCCAGCAGCTTAGTACAAGACAGGGTCCCCACCGGGGAGCTGTTTTTT
NA	TRBJ1-6	TRBD1	TRBV19	CASTGGKSPLHF	TGTGCTTCGACAGGGGGAAAATCACCCCTCCACTTT
NA	TRBJ1-4	NA	TRBV15	CATSRDPTGSEKLFF	TGTGCCACCAGCAGAGATCCAACAGGGAGTGAAAAACTGTTTTTT
NA	TRBJ1-1	NA	TRBV18	CASSPLQMNTEAFF	TGTGCCAGCTCACCACTACAGATGAACACTGAAGCTTTCTTT
NA	TRBJ1-4	NA	TRBV2	CASSTRTATTNEKLFF	TGTGCCAGCAGTACGCGGACAGCCACAACTAATGAAAAACTGTTTTTT
NA	TRBJ2-2	NA	TRBV2	CASSVIRETGELFF	TGTGCCAGCAGTGTGATCAGGGAAACCGGGGAGCTGTTTTTT
NA	TRBJ2-7	NA	TRBV4-2	CASSQEGQSYEQYF	TGTGCCAGCAGCCAAGAAGGACAGTCCTACGAGCAGTACTTC
NA	TRBJ2-1	TRBD2	TRBV5-1	CASSLIGLAGGPQFF	TGCGCCAGCAGCTTGATTGGACTAGCGGGGGGGCCTCAGTTCTTC
NA	TRBJ2-2	TRBD1	TRBV9	CASSVVGQGVGNTGELFF	TGTGCCAGCAGCGTAGTAGGACAGGGGGTCGGTAACACCGGGGAGCTGTTTTTT
NA	TRBJ2-2	NA	TRBV4-1	CASSQVVWREDTGELFF	TGCGCCAGCAGCCAAGTTGTCTGGCGGGAAGACACCGGGGAGCTGTTTTTT
NA	TRBJ2-5	TRBD1	TRBV9	CASSVPGQGFQETQYF	TGTGCCAGCAGCGTCCCGGGACAGGGGTTTCAAGAGACCCAGTACTTC
NA	TRBJ2-1	NA	TRBV5-1	CASSLIAASGEQFF	TGCGCCAGCAGCTTGATAGCGGCGAGCGGTGAGCAGTTCTTC